This passage covers 29 T cell receptor beta chains from one sample sequenced in a study of regulatory T cells in long-lasting Graves disease. Relying on iRepertoire HTBI primers and Arm-PCR of CDR3 regions, the team built TCR beta libraries. TCRdb ran MiXCR on the multiplex PCR reads and lists one entry per CDR3 protein. The data contain approximately 300,000 distinct CDR3 sequences, 15% to 20% of them singletons. Sample time point: newly diagnosed GD, antithyroid drugs for less than 3 months. With RNA extracted from PBMCs as input, the TCR library was made. The sequencing here drew on peripheral blood mononuclear cells (PBMCs), taken at new diagnosis, from a patient treated with antithyroid drugs. The receptors here all came from a female donor with Graves disease.

This clonotype was counted at least ten times. The chain carries TRBV12-3 or TRBV12-4 and TRBJ2-3, with 9 bases lining up with TRBD1. J gave up 1 base and V 4 bases, and 12 bases lay outside the gene matches. The CDR3 has 18 residues. CDR3 protein: CASSSRGTGKSGTDTQYF. Here the CDR3 DNA reads TGTGCCAGCAGTTCGAGGGGGACAGGGAAGAGCGGCACAGATACGCAGTATTTT.

The chain uses TRBV12-3 or TRBV12-4 and TRBJ1-2; 7 bases fit TRBD1. The CDR3 consists of 14 residues. The junction had 10 bases not matched to a gene; V was cut back by 8 bases and J by 4 bases. The CDR3 region has the DNA TGTGCCAGCGCAGGGGGTTCGGGAAGCTATGGCTACACCTTC. It yields the protein CASAGGSGSYGYTF.

This clonotype was seen ten or more times. In DNA form, the CDR3 reads TGTGCCAGTAGTATCCACAGCCATGAAAAACTGTTTTTT. Translating gives CASSIHSHEKLFF. The J gene is TRBJ1-4, the V gene TRBV19; D is unclear. The ends were cut back, 3 bases at V and 6 bases at J, with 8 bases in the middle. CDR3 length: 13 residues. Per germline, CDR1 LNHDA and CDR2 SQIVND (reference sequence).

This chain links TRBV7-2 with TRBJ2-3; 12 nucleotides line up with TRBD2. V shed 5 bases and J 7 bases; nucleotides not matched to a gene: 10. Germline V gives CDR1 SGHTA, CDR2 FQGNSA. The CDR3 totals 16 residues. The CDR3 region has the DNA TGTGCCAGCAGCGCAACCCTAGCGGGAGGGCCACATACGCAGTATTTT. Its translation is CASSATLAGGPHTQYF.

This chain uses TRBV11-2 with TRBJ2-3, with unresolved D. Between the trimmed V and J ends, which lost 2 bases and 0 bases, there was a span of 12 bases. The CDR3 is 16 residues long. Looked up from germline, CDR1 is SGHAT and CDR2 is FQNNGV. The CDR3: CASSLSRASSTDTQYF. The CDR3 DNA is TGTGCCAGCAGCTTAAGTCGGGCATCTAGCACAGATACGCAGTATTTT.

This clonotype was found many times. The chain uses TRBV27 and TRBJ2-4; D may be TRBD2 (5 bases). The CDR3 totals 15 residues. The ends were cut back, 2 bases at V and 0 bases at J, with 8 bases in the middle. The germline CDR1 and CDR2 sequences are MNHEY and SMNVEV (reference sequence). The CDR3 spells CASSLNGIAKNIQYF. The CDR3 nucleotides are TGTGCCAGCAGTTTAAACGGGATAGCCAAAAACATTCAGTACTTC.

This clonotype was seen many times. V usage is TRBV20-1 and J usage is TRBJ2-5; D gene ambiguous. The CDR3 consists of 11 residues. Trimming pared 5 bases from V and 3 bases from J, leaving 7 bases between. Germline V CDR1 and CDR2: DFQATT, SNEGSKA (reference sequence). DNA of the CDR3: TGCAGTGCTTCTGCCGAAGAGACCCAGTACTTC. It specifies CSASAEETQYF.

This clonotype was counted at least ten times. The CDR3 nucleotides are TGTGCCAGCACCGGGACACAAAGTCATAATTCACCCCTCCACTTT. Its translation: CASTGTQSHNSPLHF. The chain recombines TRBV2 with TRBJ1-6, with D perhaps TRBD1 (6 bases). Looked up from germline, CDR1 is SNHLY and CDR2 is FYNNEI. The CDR3 contains 15 residues. The V gene lost 7 bases and the J gene lost 5 bases, with 15 bases spanning the gap.

This clonotype occurred many times. This chain uses TRBV7-9 with TRBJ1-4, with D possibly being TRBD1 (5 bases). Germline V lookup: CDR1 SEHNR, CDR2 FQNEAQ (reference sequence). This CDR3 has 15 amino acids. V was cut by 5 bases and J by 5 bases, with 15 bases left in between. The CDR3 spells CASSPLGGNNEKLFF. The CDR3 region has the DNA TGTGCCAGCAGCCCCTTGGGGGGGAACAATGAAAAACTGTTTTTT.

This clonotype was seen at least ten times. V gene TRBV18 combines with J gene TRBJ2-3, with TRBD2 matching 7 bases. CDR1 is KGHSH and CDR2 is LQKENI in the germline V gene. CDR3 length: 17 residues. Trimming removed 0 bases from V and 1 base from J; junction bases left unmatched: 7. The CDR3 protein is CASSPPVAGGGTDTQYF. The CDR3 nucleotides are TGTGCCAGCTCACCACCGGTAGCGGGTGGAGGCACAGATACGCAGTATTTT. Using reference TRBV18 and TRBJ2-3 for the parts outside the CDR3, the full variable domain is NAGVMQNPRHLVRRRGQEARLRCSPMKGHSHVYWYRQLPEEGLKFMVYLQKENIIDESGMPKERFSAEFPKEGPSILRIQQVVRGDSAAYFCASSPPVAGGGTDTQYFGPGTRLTVL.

This clonotype was recorded many times. CDR3 coding DNA: TGTGCCAGTAGCCCCGATGGGGAAGGCAATCAGCCCCAGCATTTT. It is translated as CASSPDGEGNQPQHF. V is TRBV19 and J is TRBJ1-5; D uncertain. CDR1 is LNHDA, CDR2 SQIVND, per germline (reference sequence). This CDR3 comprises 15 residues. V was clipped by 6 bases and J by 2 bases, with 14 bases between them. The variable domain in full, completed from reference TRBV19 and TRBJ1-5, reads DGGITQSPKYLFRKEGQNVTLSCEQNLNHDAMYWYRQDPGQGLRLIYYSQIVNDFQKGDIAEGYSVSREKKESFPLTVTSAQKNPTAFYLCASSPDGEGNQPQHFGDGTRLSIL.

Ten or more counts support this clonotype. The V gene is TRBV29-1, the J gene TRBJ2-2; no clear D. The CDR3 totals 13 residues. Germline loops: CDR1 SQVTM, CDR2 ANQGSEA. The germline V and J ends were trimmed by 4 bases and 7 bases, with 13 bases remaining between them. CDR3 coding DNA: TGCAGCGTTGGGTTGATGGCAGGCGGGGAGCTGTTTTTT. Its protein is CSVGLMAGGELFF.

This clonotype appeared many times. The chain links TRBV11-2 to TRBJ2-5; D possibly uses TRBD1 or TRBD2 (5 bases each). V was clipped by 0 bases and J by 5 bases, with 13 bases between them. The CDR3 is 15 residues long. Germline assignment: CDR1 SGHAT and CDR2 FQNNGV. The CDR3 spells CASSLDGAGRETQYF. The CDR3 nucleotides are TGTGCCAGCAGCTTAGATGGGGCGGGCCGGGAGACCCAGTACTTC.

There are many counts of this clonotype. This sequence joins TRBV9 and TRBJ1-2; 9 bases are shared with TRBD1. The germline V gene encodes CDR1 SGDLS and CDR2 YYNGEE. V dropped 0 bases and J dropped 7; count of bases not matched to a gene: 7. This CDR3 is 15 amino acids long. The CDR3 bases are TGTGCCAGCAGCGTAGAGGACAGGGGCAGGAGTGGCTACACCTTC. It specifies CASSVEDRGRSGYTF.

The chain uses TRBV29-1 and TRBJ1-5; no definite D call. Germline V gene data show CDR1 as SQVTM and CDR2 as ANQGSEA. This CDR3 is built from 14 residues. V dropped 5 bases and J dropped 0 bases, with 11 bases sitting between them. The CDR3 region is CSVRDGYSNQPQHF. For the CDR3, the DNA is TGCAGCGTTCGCGACGGGTATAGCAATCAGCCCCAGCATTTT.

This clonotype was observed many times. V usage is TRBV28 and J usage is TRBJ2-3; possible D gene TRBD2, 5 bases. Germline CDR1 is MDHEN and CDR2 is SYDVKM. CDR3 length: 16 residues. Trimming pared 4 bases from V and 1 base from J, leaving 15 bases between. DNA of the CDR3: TGTGCCAGCAGTTCCCTTCGCCTAGCAGGCACAGATACGCAGTATTTT. It yields the protein CASSSLRLAGTDTQYF.

The V call is TRBV18, the J call TRBJ2-1, with D tentatively TRBD1 (6 bases). Trimming took off 3 bases at V and 10 bases at J, with 13 bases between the two ends. Germline V CDR1 and CDR2: KGHSH, LQKENI. The CDR3 runs to 13 residues. The CDR3 region has the DNA TGTGCCAGCTCACCCTCACAGGGTTGGGAGCAGTTCTTC. This codes for CASSPSQGWEQFF.

This clonotype was recorded many times. The chain combines TRBV5-1 with TRBJ2-7, with D uncertain. Germline V CDR1 and CDR2: SGHRS, YFSETQ. The V end was cut by 1 base, the J end by 2 bases, with 13 bases between. The length of the CDR3 is 15 residues. Here the CDR3 reads CASSLLGTGAYEQYF. Written as DNA, the CDR3 is TGCGCCAGCAGCTTGTTGGGCACCGGAGCCTACGAGCAGTACTTC.

In this sample, this clonotype turned up a few times. This chain connects TRBV7-2 to TRBJ2-4, with D tentatively TRBD1 (5 bases). The CDR3 spans 15 residues. Looked up from germline, CDR1 is SGHTA and CDR2 is FQGNSA. With 6 bases removed from V and 0 bases from J, the gap between germline ends came to 12 bases. The CDR3 loop is CASSISRAAKNIQYF. Here the CDR3 DNA reads TGTGCCAGCAGTATTAGCAGGGCAGCCAAAAACATTCAGTACTTC. Variable domain in full (rest from reference TRBV7-2 and TRBJ2-4): GAGVSQSPSNKVTEKGKDVELRCDPISGHTALYWYRQSLGQGLEFLIYFQGNSAPDKSGLPSDRFSAERTGGSVSTLTIQRTQQEDSAVYLCASSISRAAKNIQYFGAGTRLSVL.

This clonotype was detected a few times. The rearrangement uses TRBV3-1 and TRBJ2-2; 9 bases agree with TRBD1. The V gene's germline CDR1 is LGHDT and CDR2 YNNKEL (reference sequence). The CDR3 is 15 residues long. V lost 4 bases to trimming and J lost 6 bases; unmatched junction nucleotides: 6. In DNA form, the CDR3 reads TGTGCCAGCAGCCGAACAGGGGGCGGGTCCGGGGAGCTGTTTTTT. This sequence encodes CASSRTGGGSGELFF.

This clonotype was found many times. V usage is TRBV19 and J usage is TRBJ2-1; perhaps TRBD2 as D (5 bases). The CDR3 covers 15 residues. In germline, CDR1 is LNHDA, CDR2 SQIVND (reference sequence). Trimming took off 3 bases at V and 5 bases at J, with 14 bases between the two ends. The chain's CDR3 is CASSMGRDMNNEQFF. The CDR3, as DNA: TGTGCCAGTAGTATGGGTCGGGATATGAACAATGAGCAGTTCTTC.

This clonotype was found a few times. V usage is TRBV24-1 and J usage is TRBJ2-1; no firm D call. Germline V gives CDR1 KGHDR, CDR2 SFDVKD. This CDR3 spans 15 amino acids. V lost 9 bases and J lost 0, with 14 bases in between. Here the CDR3 reads CATSPATSSYNEQFF. The CDR3 DNA reads as TGTGCCACCTCCCCAGCGACTTCCTCCTACAATGAGCAGTTCTTC.

As regards this clonotype: A far larger clone differs by one base, so this is likely a read error. The chain is built from TRBV7-8 and TRBJ1-2; perhaps TRBD1 as D (6 bases). V lost 5 bases, J lost 2 bases, and 21 bases lay in between. Germline CDR1 SGHVS, CDR2 FQNEAQ. The CDR3 covers 17 residues. As DNA, the CDR3 is TGTGCCAGCAGCCCGACAGGAGGCAAAGGGATGAACTATGGCTACACCTTC. It is translated as CASSPTGGKGMNYGYTF.

This clonotype was found many times. The chain employs TRBV28 and TRBJ2-1; 8 bases line up with TRBD2. Germline trimming cut 10 bases from V and 6 bases from J; bases unmatched to any gene: 8. The V gene's germline CDR1 is MDHEN and CDR2 SYDVKM. This CDR3 has 13 residues. CDR3 loop: CATGGREANEQFF. The CDR3 DNA reads as TGTGCCACGGGGGGGCGGGAGGCCAATGAGCAGTTCTTC.

This clonotype was seen a few times. The rearrangement uses TRBV9 and TRBJ1-5; a weak D match, TRBD1 (5 bases). Trimming pared 4 bases from V and 4 bases from J, leaving 15 bases between. Germline-derived CDR1 and CDR2 are SGDLS and YYNGEE. CDR3 length: 15 amino acids. The CDR3 DNA is TGTGCCAGCAGCCCCAGTGCGGCAGGGAATCAGCCCCAGCATTTT. As protein: CASSPSAAGNQPQHF.

This clonotype was seen a handful of times. V usage is TRBV7-9 and J usage is TRBJ2-1, with D uncertain. The ends were cut back, 4 bases at V and 0 bases at J, with 13 bases in the middle. The CDR3 loop spans 16 amino acids. Germline CDR1 SEHNR, CDR2 FQNEAQ (reference sequence). The CDR3 DNA reads as TGTGCCAGCAGCTCCGTCAGGTCGTACTCCTACAATGAGCAGTTCTTC. As protein: CASSSVRSYSYNEQFF. Drawing the rest from reference TRBV7-9 and TRBJ2-1, the complete variable domain is DTGVSQNPRHKITKRGQNVTFRCDPISEHNRLYWYRQTLGQGPEFLTYFQNEAQLEKSRLLSDRFSAERPKGSFSTLEIQRTEQGDSAMYLCASSSVRSYSYNEQFFGPGTRLTVL.

This clonotype appeared many times. The CDR3 sequence is CASSLVRGYEQYF. CDR3 sequence (DNA): TGTGCCAGCAGCTTAGTAAGGGGCTACGAGCAGTACTTC. The V call is TRBV11-2, the J call TRBJ2-7, with TRBD1 as a possible D gene (5 bases). CDR3 size: 13 residues. Germline V gene data show CDR1 as SGHAT and CDR2 as FQNNGV. V was pared by 1 base and J by 3 bases, with 7 bases between.

The chain couples TRBV27 to TRBJ2-7; TRBD1 agrees at 7 bases. CDR3 size: 13 residues. The J segment lost 7 bases and the V segment lost 8 bases, leaving 11 bases of the junction unmatched. The germline CDR1 and CDR2 sequences are MNHEY and SMNVEV (reference sequence). Here the CDR3 reads CASRGRQGVEQYF. The CDR3 nucleotides read TGTGCCAGCCGCGGGCGACAGGGTGTTGAGCAGTACTTC.

The chain carries TRBV9 and TRBJ2-7; 8 bases are a match to TRBD2. Germline CDR1 and CDR2: SGDLS and YYNGEE. V lost 3 bases and J lost 0; bases outside the gene matches: 8. The length of the CDR3 is 16 residues. In nucleotides, the CDR3 is TGTGCCAGCAGCGCAGATGTCGGGAGGGCCTCCTACGAGCAGTACTTC. This sequence encodes CASSADVGRASYEQYF.